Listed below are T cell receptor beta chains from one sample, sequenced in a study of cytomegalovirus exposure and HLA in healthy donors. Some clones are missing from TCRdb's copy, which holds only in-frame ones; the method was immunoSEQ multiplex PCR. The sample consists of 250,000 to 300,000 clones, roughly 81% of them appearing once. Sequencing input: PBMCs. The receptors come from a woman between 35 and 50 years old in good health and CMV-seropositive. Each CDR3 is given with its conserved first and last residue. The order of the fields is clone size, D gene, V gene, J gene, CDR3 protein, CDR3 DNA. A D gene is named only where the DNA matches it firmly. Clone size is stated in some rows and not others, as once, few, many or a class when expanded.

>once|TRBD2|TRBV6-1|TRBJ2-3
CASSELSGRGADTQYF
TGTGCCAGCAGTGAATTGAGCGGGAGGGGTGCAGATACGCAGTATTTT
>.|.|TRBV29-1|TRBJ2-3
CSVEDELARSTDTQYF
TGCAGCGTTGAAGATGAACTAGCAAGGTCGACAGATACGCAGTATTTT
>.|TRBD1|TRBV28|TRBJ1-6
CASKGPTGEFSSYNSPLHF
TGTGCCAGCAAAGGACCAACAGGGGAATTTAGCTCCTATAATTCACCCCTCCACTTT
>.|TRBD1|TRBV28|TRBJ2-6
CASSNLPRDRGTGANVLTF
TGTGCCAGCAGCAACCTCCCCCGGGACAGGGGCACTGGGGCCAACGTCCTGACTTTC
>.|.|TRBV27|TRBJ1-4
CASSSRRGEKLFF
TGTGCCAGCAGTTCCCGCAGGGGCGAAAAACTGTTTTTT
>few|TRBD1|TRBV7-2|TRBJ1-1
CASSDQQGSTEAFF
TGTGCCAGCAGCGATCAACAGGGGAGCACTGAAGCTTTCTTT
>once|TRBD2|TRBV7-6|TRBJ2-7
CASSPSGSYEQYF
TGTGCCAGCAGCCCGAGCGGGAGCTACGAGCAGTACTTC
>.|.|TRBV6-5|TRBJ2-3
CASSYQDYSSTQYF
TGTGCCAGCAGTTACCAGGACTACTCTTCCACGCAGTATTTT
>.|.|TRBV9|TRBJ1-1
CASSVGRVDPEAFF
TGTGCCAGCAGCGTAGGGAGGGTGGACCCTGAAGCTTTCTTT
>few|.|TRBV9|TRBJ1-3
CASSVGGLKGDTIYF
TGTGCCAGCAGCGTAGGGGGACTTAAGGGCGACACCATATATTTT
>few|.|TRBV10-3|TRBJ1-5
CATAGRNQPQHF
TGTGCCACGGCCGGGAGGAATCAGCCCCAGCATTTT
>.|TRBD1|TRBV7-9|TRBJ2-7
CASSPDRVYEQYF
TGTGCCAGCAGCCCCGACAGGGTCTACGAGCAGTACTTC
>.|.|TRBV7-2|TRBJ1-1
CASSLNRAGKNTEAFF
TGTGCCAGCAGCTTAAATAGGGCGGGCAAGAACACTGAAGCTTTCTTT
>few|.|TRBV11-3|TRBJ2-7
CASSSEARETIYEQYF
TGTGCCAGCAGCTCGGAGGCCAGAGAGACTATCTACGAGCAGTACTTC
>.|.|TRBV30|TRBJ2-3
CASGRGIRTDTQYF
TGTGCCTCAGGGCGGGGCATTCGCACAGATACGCAGTATTTT
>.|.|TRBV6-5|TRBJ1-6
CASSYGWQGNSPLHF
TGTGCCAGCAGTTACGGGTGGCAGGGTAATTCACCCCTCCACTTT
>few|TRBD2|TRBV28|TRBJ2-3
CASSFEGLAGVIYTQYF
TGTGCCAGCAGTTTTGAAGGCCTAGCGGGAGTAATATATACGCAGTATTTT
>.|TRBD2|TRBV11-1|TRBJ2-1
CASSLSPGGLADYNEQFF
TGTGCCAGCAGCTTATCCCCAGGAGGACTAGCGGATTACAATGAGCAGTTCTTC
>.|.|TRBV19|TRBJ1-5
CASSTSGLSNQPQHF
TGTGCCAGTAGTACCTCCGGACTCAGCAATCAGCCCCAGCATTTT
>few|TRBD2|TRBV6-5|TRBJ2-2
CASSPGTSGRGELFF
TGTGCCAGCAGCCCCGGGACTAGCGGGAGGGGGGAGCTGTTTTTT
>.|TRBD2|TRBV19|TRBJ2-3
CASSPVGGRAPDTQYF
TGTGCCAGTAGTCCCGTTGGGGGGAGGGCCCCAGATACGCAGTATTTT
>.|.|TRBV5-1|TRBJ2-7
CASRLPGQASYEQYF
TGCGCCAGCAGACTCCCGGGACAAGCCTCCTACGAGCAGTACTTC